Listed below are T cell receptor beta chains from one sample, sequenced in a study of blood T cells in healthy people across ages. TCRdb called the 5' RACE reads again in MiXCR, with one record for every CDR3 protein. Among 750,000 to 850,000 distinct CDR3 sequences, just under 25% were seen once, and the ten largest hold under 4%. The sample was also reused in another study, on T cells of mothers and their children.

Sequenced: blood. The receptors were gathered from a boy younger than 18 in good health. The CDR3 runs from the conserved cysteine through the conserved F or W. D genes are given only for firm matches. Where a row states a size, it is once, few, many or the class of an expanded clone; other rows omit it.

15	TRBV3-1	few	TRBJ2-5	TRBD2	CASSHSSGGGAAQYF	TGTGCCAGCAGCCACTCTTCGGGAGGTGGGGCGGCCCAGTACTTC
16	TRBV7-8	few	TRBJ2-1	TRBD2	CASSLVSGRLYNEQFF	TGTGCCAGCAGCTTGGTAAGCGGGAGGCTGTACAATGAGCAGTTCTTC
16	TRBV10-3	NA	TRBJ2-7	TRBD1	CAISDIRDRGLGEQYF	TGTGCCATCAGTGATATACGGGACAGGGGGCTTGGCGAGCAGTACTTC
15	TRBV6-5	few	TRBJ1-4	TRBD1	CASSRGQGRDEKLFF	TGTGCCAGCAGTCGAGGACAGGGTCGAGATGAAAAACTGTTTTTT
15	TRBV2	NA	TRBJ1-6	NA	CASSEEVYGTSPLHF	TGTGCCAGCAGTGAAGAAGTCTACGGAACTTCACCCCTCCACTTT
14	TRBV6-5	many	TRBJ2-1	TRBD1	CASSYGQGGNEQFF	TGTGCCAGCAGTTACGGACAGGGGGGCAATGAGCAGTTCTTC
12	TRBV11-2	NA	TRBJ1-1	NA	CASSGGHTEAFF	TGTGCCAGCAGCGGGGGGCACACTGAAGCTTTCTTT
14	TRBV15	NA	TRBJ1-4	TRBD1	CATTDRGRGEKLFF	TGTGCCACCACAGACAGGGGGCGCGGCGAAAAACTGTTTTTT
14	TRBV11-2	NA	TRBJ2-3	NA	CASSLDGLTDTQYF	TGTGCCAGCAGCTTAGATGGCCTCACAGATACGCAGTATTTT
14	TRBV5-1	many	TRBJ2-1	NA	CASSFVEGDNEQFF	TGCGCCAGCAGCTTCGTTGAAGGAGACAATGAGCAGTTCTTC